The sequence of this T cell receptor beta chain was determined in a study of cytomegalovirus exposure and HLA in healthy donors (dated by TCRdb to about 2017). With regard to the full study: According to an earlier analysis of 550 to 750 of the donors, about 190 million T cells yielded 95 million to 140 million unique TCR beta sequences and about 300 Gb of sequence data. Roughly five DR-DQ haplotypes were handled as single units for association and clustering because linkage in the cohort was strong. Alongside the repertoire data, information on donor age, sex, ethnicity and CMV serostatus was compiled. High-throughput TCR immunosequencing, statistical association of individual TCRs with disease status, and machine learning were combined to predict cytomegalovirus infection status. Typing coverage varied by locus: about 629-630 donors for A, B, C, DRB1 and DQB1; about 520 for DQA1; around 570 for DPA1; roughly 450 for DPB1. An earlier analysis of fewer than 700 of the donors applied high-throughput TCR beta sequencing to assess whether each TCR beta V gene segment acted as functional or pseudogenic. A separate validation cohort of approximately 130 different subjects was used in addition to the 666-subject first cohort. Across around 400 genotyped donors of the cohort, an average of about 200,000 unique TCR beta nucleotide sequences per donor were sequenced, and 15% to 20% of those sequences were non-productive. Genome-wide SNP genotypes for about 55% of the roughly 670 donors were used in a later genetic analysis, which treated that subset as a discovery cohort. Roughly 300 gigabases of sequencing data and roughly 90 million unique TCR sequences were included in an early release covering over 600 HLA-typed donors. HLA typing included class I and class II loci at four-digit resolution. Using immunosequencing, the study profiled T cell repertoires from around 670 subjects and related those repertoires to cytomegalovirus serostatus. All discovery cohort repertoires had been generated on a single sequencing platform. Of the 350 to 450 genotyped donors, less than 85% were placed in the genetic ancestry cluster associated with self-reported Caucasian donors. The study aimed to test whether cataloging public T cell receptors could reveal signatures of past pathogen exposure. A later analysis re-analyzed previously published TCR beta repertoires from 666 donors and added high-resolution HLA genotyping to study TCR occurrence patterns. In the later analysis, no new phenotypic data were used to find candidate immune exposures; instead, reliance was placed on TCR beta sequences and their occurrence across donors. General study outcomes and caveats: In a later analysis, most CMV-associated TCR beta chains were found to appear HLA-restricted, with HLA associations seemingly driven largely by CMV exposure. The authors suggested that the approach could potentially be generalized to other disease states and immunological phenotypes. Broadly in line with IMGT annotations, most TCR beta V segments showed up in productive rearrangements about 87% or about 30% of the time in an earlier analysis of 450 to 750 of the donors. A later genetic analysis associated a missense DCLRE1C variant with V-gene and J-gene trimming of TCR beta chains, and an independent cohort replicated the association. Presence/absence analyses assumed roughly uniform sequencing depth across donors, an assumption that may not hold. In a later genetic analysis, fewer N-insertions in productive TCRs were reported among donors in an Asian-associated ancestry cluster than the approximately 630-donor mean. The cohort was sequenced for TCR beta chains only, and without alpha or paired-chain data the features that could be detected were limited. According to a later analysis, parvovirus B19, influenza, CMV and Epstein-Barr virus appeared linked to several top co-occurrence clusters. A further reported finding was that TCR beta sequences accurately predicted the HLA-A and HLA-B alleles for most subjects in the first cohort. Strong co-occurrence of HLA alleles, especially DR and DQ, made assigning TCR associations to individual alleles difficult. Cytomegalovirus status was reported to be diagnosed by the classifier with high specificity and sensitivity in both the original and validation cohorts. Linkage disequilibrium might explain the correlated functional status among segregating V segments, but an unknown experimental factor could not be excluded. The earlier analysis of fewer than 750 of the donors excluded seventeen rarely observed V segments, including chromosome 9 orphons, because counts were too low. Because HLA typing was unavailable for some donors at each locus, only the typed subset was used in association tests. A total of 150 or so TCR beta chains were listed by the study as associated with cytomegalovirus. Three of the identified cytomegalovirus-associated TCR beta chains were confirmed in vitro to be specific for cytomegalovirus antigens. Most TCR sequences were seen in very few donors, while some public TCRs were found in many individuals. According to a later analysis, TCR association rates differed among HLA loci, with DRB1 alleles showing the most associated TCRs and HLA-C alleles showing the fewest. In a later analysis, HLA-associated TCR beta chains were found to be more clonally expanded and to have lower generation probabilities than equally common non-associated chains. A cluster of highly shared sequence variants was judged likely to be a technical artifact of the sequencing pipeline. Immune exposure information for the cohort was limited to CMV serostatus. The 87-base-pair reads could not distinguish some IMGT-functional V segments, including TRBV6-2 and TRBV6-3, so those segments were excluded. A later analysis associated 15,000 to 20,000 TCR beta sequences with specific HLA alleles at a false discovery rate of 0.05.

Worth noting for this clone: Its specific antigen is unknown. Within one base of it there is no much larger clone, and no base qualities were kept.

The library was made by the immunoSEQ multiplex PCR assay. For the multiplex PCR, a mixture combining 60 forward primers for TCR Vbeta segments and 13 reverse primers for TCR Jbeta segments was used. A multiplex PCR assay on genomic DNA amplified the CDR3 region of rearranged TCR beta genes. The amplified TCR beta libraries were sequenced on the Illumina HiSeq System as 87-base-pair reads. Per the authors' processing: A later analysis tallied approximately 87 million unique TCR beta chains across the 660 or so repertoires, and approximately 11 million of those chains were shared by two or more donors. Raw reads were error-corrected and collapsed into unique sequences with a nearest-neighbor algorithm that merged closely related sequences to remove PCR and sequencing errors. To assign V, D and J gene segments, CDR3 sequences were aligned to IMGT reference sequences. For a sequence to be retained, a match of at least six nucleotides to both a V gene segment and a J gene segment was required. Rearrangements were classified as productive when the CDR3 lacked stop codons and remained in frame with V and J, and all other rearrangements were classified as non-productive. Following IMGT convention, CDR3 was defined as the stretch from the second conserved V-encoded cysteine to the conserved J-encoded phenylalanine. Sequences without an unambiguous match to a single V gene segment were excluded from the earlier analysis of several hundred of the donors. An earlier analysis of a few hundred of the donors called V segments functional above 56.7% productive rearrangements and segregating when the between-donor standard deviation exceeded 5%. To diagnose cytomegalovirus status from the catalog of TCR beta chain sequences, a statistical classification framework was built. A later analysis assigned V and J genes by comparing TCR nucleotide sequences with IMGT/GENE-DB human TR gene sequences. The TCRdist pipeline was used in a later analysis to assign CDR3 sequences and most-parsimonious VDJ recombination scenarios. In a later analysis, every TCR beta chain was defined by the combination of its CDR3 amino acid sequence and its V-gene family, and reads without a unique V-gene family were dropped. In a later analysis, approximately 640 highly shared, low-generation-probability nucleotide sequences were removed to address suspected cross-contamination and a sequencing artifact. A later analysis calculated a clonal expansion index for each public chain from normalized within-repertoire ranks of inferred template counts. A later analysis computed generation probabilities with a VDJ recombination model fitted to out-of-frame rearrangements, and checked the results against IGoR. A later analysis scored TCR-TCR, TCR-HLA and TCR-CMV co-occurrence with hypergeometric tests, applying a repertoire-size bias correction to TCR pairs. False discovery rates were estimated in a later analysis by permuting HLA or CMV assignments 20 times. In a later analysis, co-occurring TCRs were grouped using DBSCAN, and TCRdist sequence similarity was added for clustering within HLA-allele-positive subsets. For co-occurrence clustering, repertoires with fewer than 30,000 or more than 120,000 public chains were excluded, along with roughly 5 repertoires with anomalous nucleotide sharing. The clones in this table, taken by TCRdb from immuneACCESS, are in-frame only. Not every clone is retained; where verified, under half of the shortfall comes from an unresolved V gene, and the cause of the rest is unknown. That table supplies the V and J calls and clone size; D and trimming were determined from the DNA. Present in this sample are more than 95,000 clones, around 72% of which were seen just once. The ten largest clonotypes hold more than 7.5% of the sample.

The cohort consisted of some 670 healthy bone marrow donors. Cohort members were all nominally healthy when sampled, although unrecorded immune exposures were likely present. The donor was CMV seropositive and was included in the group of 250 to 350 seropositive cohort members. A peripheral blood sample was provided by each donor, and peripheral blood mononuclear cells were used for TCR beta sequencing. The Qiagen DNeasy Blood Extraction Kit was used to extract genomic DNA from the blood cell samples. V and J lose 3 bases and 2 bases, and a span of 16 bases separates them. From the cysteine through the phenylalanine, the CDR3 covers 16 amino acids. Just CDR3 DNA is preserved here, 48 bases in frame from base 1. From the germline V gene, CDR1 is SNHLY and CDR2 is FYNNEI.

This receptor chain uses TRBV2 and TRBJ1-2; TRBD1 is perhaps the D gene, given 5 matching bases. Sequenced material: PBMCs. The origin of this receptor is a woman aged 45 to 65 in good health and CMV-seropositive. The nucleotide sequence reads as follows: TGTGCCAGCAGTGATCTCCCGCAGGGCGCGAACTATGGCTACACCTTC. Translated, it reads CASSDLPQGANYGYTF. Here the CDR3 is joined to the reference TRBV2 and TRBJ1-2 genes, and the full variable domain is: EPEVTQTPSHQVTQMGQEVILRCVPISNHLYFYWYRQILGQKVEFLVSFYNNEISEKSEIFDDQFSVERPDGSNFTLKIRSTKLEDSAMYFCASSDLPQGANYGYTFGSGTRLTVV.